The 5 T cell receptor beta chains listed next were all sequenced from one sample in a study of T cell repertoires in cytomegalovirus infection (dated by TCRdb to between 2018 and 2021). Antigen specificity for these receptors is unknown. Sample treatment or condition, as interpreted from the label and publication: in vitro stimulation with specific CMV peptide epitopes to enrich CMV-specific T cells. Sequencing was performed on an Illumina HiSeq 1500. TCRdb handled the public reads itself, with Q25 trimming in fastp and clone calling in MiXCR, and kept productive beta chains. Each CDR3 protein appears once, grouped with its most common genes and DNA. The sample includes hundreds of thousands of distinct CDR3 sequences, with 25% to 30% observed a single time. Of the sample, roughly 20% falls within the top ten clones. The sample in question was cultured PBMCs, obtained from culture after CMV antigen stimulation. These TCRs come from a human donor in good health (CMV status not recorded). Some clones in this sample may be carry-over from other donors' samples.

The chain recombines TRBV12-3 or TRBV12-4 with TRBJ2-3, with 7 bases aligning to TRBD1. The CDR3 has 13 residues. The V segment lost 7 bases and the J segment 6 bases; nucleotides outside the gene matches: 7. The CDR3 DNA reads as TGTGCCAGCAAGGGGGCTGCCGAGGATACGCAGTATTTT. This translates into CASKGAAEDTQYF.

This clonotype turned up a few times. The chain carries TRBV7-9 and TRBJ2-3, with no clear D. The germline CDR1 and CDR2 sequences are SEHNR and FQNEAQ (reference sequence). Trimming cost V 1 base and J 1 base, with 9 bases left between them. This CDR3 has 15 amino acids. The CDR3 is CASSLDGLGTDTQYF. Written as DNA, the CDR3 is TGTGCCAGCAGCTTAGATGGGCTAGGCACAGATACGCAGTATTTT.

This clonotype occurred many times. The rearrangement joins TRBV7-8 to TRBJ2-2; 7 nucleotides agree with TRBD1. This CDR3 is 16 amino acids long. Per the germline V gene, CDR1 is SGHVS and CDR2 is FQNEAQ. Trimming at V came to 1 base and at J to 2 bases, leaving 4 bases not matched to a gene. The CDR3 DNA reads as TGTGCCAGCAGCTTAGTAGGGGGCGCTAACACCGGGGAGCTGTTTTTT. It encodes CASSLVGGANTGELFF.

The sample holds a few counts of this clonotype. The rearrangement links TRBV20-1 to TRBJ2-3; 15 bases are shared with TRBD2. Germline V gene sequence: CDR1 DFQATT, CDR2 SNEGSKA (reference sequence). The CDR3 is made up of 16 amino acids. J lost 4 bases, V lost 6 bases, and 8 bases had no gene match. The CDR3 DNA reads TGCAGTGCAAATCCGGGACTAGCGGGAGGATCAGATACGCAGTATTTT. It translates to CSANPGLAGGSDTQYF.

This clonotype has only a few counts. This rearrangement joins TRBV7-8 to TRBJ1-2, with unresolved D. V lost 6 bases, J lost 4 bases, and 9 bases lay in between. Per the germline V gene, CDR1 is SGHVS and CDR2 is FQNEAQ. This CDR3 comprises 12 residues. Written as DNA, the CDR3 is TGTGCCAGCAGTGGTACCCCCTATGGCTACACCTTC. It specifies CASSGTPYGYTF. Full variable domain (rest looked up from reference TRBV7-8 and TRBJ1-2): GAGVSQSPRYKVAKRGQDVALRCDPISGHVSLFWYQQALGQGPEFLTYFQNEAQLDKSGLPSDRFFAERPEGSVSTLKIQRTQQEDSAVYLCASSGTPYGYTFGSGTRLTVV.